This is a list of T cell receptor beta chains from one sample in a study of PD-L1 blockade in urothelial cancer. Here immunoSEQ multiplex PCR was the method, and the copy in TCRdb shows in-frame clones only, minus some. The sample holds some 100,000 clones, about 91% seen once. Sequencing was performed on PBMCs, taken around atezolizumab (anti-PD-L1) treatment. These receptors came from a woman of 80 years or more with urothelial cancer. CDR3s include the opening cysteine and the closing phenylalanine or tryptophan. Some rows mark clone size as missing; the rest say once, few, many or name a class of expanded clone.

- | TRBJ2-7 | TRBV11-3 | CASSFGGQVDEQYF
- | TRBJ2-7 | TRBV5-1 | CASSVAGTGNYEQYF
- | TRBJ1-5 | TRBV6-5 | CASSYATGGHQPQHF
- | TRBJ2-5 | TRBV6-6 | CASSVAGTGEETQYF
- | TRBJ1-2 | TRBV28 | CASSSGQAANYGYTF
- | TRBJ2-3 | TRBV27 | CASSELRAKGDTQYF
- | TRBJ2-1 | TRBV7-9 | CASSPTGVGEQFF
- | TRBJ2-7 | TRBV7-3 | CASSLTASGYEQYF
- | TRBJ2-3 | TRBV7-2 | CASSIGVSTDTQYF
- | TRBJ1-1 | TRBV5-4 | CASSIQGMNTEAFF
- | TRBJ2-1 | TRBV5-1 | CASSLFNPSINEQFF
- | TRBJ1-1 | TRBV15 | CATSRGGDTEAFF
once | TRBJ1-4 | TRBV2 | CASSEQGLRGEKLFF
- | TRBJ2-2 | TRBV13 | CASSLGNQGRRGYAGELFF
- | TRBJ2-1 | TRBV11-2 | CASSLDLAGGLNEQFF
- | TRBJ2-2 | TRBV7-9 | CASSIRGLNTGELFF
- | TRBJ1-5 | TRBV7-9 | CASSPQENQPQHF
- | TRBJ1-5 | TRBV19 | CASSIESGRNQPQHF
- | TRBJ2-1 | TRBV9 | CASTGREGEYHEQFF
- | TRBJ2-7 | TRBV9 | CASSLNSGPSYEQYF
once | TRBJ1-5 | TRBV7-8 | CASSAPGALNQPQHF
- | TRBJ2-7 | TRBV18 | CASSRSSYEQYF
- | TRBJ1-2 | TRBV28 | CASSFRAAGGAGGGYTF
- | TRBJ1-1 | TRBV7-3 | CASSLGGHTEAFF
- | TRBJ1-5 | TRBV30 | CAWSAGTGSNQPQHF
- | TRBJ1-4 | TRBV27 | CASSFSRAREKLFF